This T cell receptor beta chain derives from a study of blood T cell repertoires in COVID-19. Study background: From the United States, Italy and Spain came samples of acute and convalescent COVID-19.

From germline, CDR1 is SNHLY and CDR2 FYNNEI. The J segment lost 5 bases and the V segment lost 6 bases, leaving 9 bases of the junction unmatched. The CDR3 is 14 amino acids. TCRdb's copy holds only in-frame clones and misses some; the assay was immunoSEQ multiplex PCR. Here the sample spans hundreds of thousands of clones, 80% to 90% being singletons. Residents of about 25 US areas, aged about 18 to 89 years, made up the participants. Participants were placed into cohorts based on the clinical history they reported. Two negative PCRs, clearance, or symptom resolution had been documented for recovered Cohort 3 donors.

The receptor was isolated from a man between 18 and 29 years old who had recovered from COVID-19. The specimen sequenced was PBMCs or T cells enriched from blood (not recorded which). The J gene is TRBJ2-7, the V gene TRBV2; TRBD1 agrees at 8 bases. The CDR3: CASRERQGSHEQYF. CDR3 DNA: TGTGCCAGCAGGGAGAGACAGGGGTCCCACGAGCAGTACTTC.